This T cell receptor beta chain derives from a study of blood T cell repertoires in COVID-19. Libraries were prepared by immunoSEQ multiplex PCR; TCRdb keeps only in-frame clonotypes and omits some of them. The sample consists of tens of thousands of clones, around 86% of them appearing once. With 3 bases removed from V and 3 bases from J, the gap between germline ends came to 15 bases. This CDR3 region has 16 residues. Germline loops: CDR1 SGHVS, CDR2 FQNEAQ. V and J are TRBV7-8 and TRBJ1-5; the D gene is possibly TRBD1 (6 bases). The clonotype originates from a man in his 70s with acute or convalescent COVID-19. Sequencing was performed on peripheral blood. The DNA for the CDR3 is TGTGCCAGCAGCTTCGGCAGCAGGGGCTTCAATCAGCCCCAGCATTTT. This encodes CASSFGSRGFNQPQHF.